These T cell receptor beta chains were read from a single sample in a study of CD8 T cells in ankylosing spondylitis. TCRdb reanalysed the 5' RACE reads using MiXCR and keeps one entry per CDR3 protein. The sample holds a few hundred thousand distinct CDR3 sequences, about 11% seen once. Input material: blood, either unsorted or a sorted T cell fraction (not recorded which). The source is a male donor with ankylosing spondylitis or in good health (not recorded which). Both conserved end residues are part of each CDR3. The D gene is left open where the match is weak. Expanded clones get a size class; other rows say once, few or many, or leave the size out.

cdr3_nt: TGTGCCAGCAGCTTGGGGGGGGGCCTCGATACGCAGTATTTT
cdr3_aa: CASSLGGGLDTQYF
d_call: NA
j_call: TRBJ2-3
clone_size: many
v_call: TRBV5-6

cdr3_nt: TGTGCCAGCAGCCTCTTAGGGGGGGCTCATCTTGAGCAGTTCTTC
cdr3_aa: CASSLLGGAHLEQFF
d_call: NA
j_call: TRBJ2-1
clone_size: many
v_call: TRBV11-1

cdr3_nt: TGCGCCAGCAGCCAAGGCCCAGGGGGGGGTCAGCCCCAGCATTTT
cdr3_aa: CASSQGPGGGQPQHF
d_call: TRBD1
j_call: TRBJ1-5
clone_size: many
v_call: TRBV4-1

cdr3_nt: TGCGCCAGCCTCCGGGGCGGACAGTTCTACAATGAGCAGTTCTTC
cdr3_aa: CASLRGGQFYNEQFF
d_call: NA
j_call: TRBJ2-1
clone_size: many
v_call: TRBV10-2

cdr3_nt: TGTGCCAGCAGTGAAGGGTTGAGCAGGGGCTACACCTTC
cdr3_aa: CASSEGLSRGYTF
d_call: NA
j_call: TRBJ1-2
clone_size: NA
v_call: TRBV6-1

cdr3_nt: TGCGCCAGCAAATTGGGATCCATGAACACTGAAGCTTTCTTT
cdr3_aa: CASKLGSMNTEAFF
d_call: NA
j_call: TRBJ1-1
clone_size: many
v_call: TRBV5-1

cdr3_nt: TGTGCCAGCAGCGGATGGACTTCGGGGGAGCAGTTCTTC
cdr3_aa: CASSGWTSGEQFF
d_call: NA
j_call: TRBJ2-1
clone_size: NA
v_call: TRBV7-6

cdr3_nt: TGCAGTGCTAGAGTAGAAGTGGGAAACAATCAGCCCCAGCATTTT
cdr3_aa: CSARVEVGNNQPQHF
d_call: NA
j_call: TRBJ1-5
clone_size: many
v_call: TRBV20-1

cdr3_nt: TGCGCCAGCAGTGCTTGGCGGACAGGGAAGGTAGATGAGCAGTTCTTC
cdr3_aa: CASSAWRTGKVDEQFF
d_call: TRBD1
j_call: TRBJ2-1
clone_size: NA
v_call: TRBV10-1

cdr3_nt: TGTGCCAGCAGTCGGGACAGGATCTACGAGCAGTACTTC
cdr3_aa: CASSRDRIYEQYF
d_call: TRBD1
j_call: TRBJ2-7
clone_size: many
v_call: TRBV12-3/TRBV12-4

cdr3_nt: TGCAGTGCCCACCTATCGACAGGGGGCAGCGGCAATCAGCCCCAGCATTTT
cdr3_aa: CSAHLSTGGSGNQPQHF
d_call: TRBD1
j_call: TRBJ1-5
clone_size: many
v_call: TRBV20-1

cdr3_nt: TGTGCCAGCCCATTCAGACTAGCCCTTACTAACACCGGGGAGCTGTTTTTT
cdr3_aa: CASPFRLALTNTGELFF
d_call: TRBD2
j_call: TRBJ2-2
clone_size: many
v_call: TRBV6-2/TRBV6-3

cdr3_nt: TGCGCCAGCACCTGGGGGGACAGGGATGGAAAACTGTTTTTT
cdr3_aa: CASTWGDRDGKLFF
d_call: TRBD1
j_call: TRBJ1-4
clone_size: many
v_call: TRBV5-1

cdr3_nt: TGTGCCAGCAGTTACTCGAGACAGGGAAAAGCTTTCTTT
cdr3_aa: CASSYSRQGKAFF
d_call: TRBD1
j_call: TRBJ1-1
clone_size: many
v_call: TRBV6-5

cdr3_nt: TGTGCCAGCAGCCCCGACACCGGTACGTCAGATACGCAGTATTTT
cdr3_aa: CASSPDTGTSDTQYF
d_call: NA
j_call: TRBJ2-3
clone_size: NA
v_call: TRBV3-1

cdr3_nt: TGTGCCACCAGCAGTAGGGGATCCGAAGAGACCCAGTACTTC
cdr3_aa: CATSSRGSEETQYF
d_call: NA
j_call: TRBJ2-5
clone_size: many
v_call: TRBV15

cdr3_nt: TGCAGTGCTAGAGACCCCTACGAGCAGTACTTC
cdr3_aa: CSARDPYEQYF
d_call: NA
j_call: TRBJ2-7
clone_size: many
v_call: TRBV20-1

cdr3_nt: TGTGCCAGCAGCCCTTTCCGGGGAGGCCGTCATGAGCAGTTCTTC
cdr3_aa: CASSPFRGGRHEQFF
d_call: NA
j_call: TRBJ2-1
clone_size: many
v_call: TRBV12-3/TRBV12-4

cdr3_nt: TGCGCCAGCAGCGCCTGGACAGGAGGCTTGAACACTGAAGCTTTCTTT
cdr3_aa: CASSAWTGGLNTEAFF
d_call: TRBD1
j_call: TRBJ1-1
clone_size: many
v_call: TRBV5-1

cdr3_nt: TGCAGTGCTAGACCCGGGGGACTGCACACAGATACGCAGTATTTT
cdr3_aa: CSARPGGLHTDTQYF
d_call: NA
j_call: TRBJ2-3
clone_size: many
v_call: TRBV20-1

cdr3_nt: TGTGCCAGCAGCTTAGTCTTAGGACTAGCGTCCCAAGAGACCCAGTACTTC
cdr3_aa: CASSLVLGLASQETQYF
d_call: TRBD2
j_call: TRBJ2-5
clone_size: few
v_call: TRBV7-9

cdr3_nt: TGTGCCACCAGTGATCCTGCGACAGGGCAGGATCAGCCCCAGCATTTT
cdr3_aa: CATSDPATGQDQPQHF
d_call: TRBD1
j_call: TRBJ1-5
clone_size: many
v_call: TRBV24-1

cdr3_nt: TGTGCCAGCAGTCCTCGAATAACCGGGGATGAGCAGTTCTTC
cdr3_aa: CASSPRITGDEQFF
d_call: NA
j_call: TRBJ2-1
clone_size: many
v_call: TRBV6-5

cdr3_nt: TGTGCCAGCTCACCAATTGGGACAGGGGGGTCGTATGGCTACACCTTC
cdr3_aa: CASSPIGTGGSYGYTF
d_call: TRBD1
j_call: TRBJ1-2
clone_size: NA
v_call: TRBV18

cdr3_nt: TGCGCCAGCACCTCATCCGCTAACTATGGCTACACCTTC
cdr3_aa: CASTSSANYGYTF
d_call: NA
j_call: TRBJ1-2
clone_size: many
v_call: TRBV5-1

cdr3_nt: TGTGCCACCCCCCAACGGGAGGTTGGTGACGAGCAGTACTTC
cdr3_aa: CATPQREVGDEQYF
d_call: TRBD2
j_call: TRBJ2-7
clone_size: many
v_call: TRBV24-1

cdr3_nt: TGCAGTGCTAACGCCGACAGTCTTGGGGACCAAGAGACCCAGTACTTC
cdr3_aa: CSANADSLGDQETQYF
d_call: NA
j_call: TRBJ2-5
clone_size: many
v_call: TRBV20-1

cdr3_nt: TGCAGCGCTGGGGGGAACTACAATGAGCAGTTCTTC
cdr3_aa: CSAGGNYNEQFF
d_call: NA
j_call: TRBJ2-1
clone_size: NA
v_call: TRBV29-1

cdr3_nt: TGTGCCAGCAGCTCCCAGACTATCATGAACACTGAAGCTTTCTTT
cdr3_aa: CASSSQTIMNTEAFF
d_call: NA
j_call: TRBJ1-1
clone_size: few
v_call: TRBV7-2

cdr3_nt: TGTGCCAGCAGCCCCCCCGGGGGCCTATCATCCTACGAGCAGTACTTC
cdr3_aa: CASSPPGGLSSYEQYF
d_call: NA
j_call: TRBJ2-7
clone_size: NA
v_call: TRBV11-2